The subject of this entry is one T cell receptor beta chain. Germline CDR1 LGHDT, CDR2 YNNKEL (reference sequence). Trimming took off 4 bases at V and 7 bases at J, with 11 bases between the two ends. The CDR3 loop spans 13 amino acids. The sample originates from a study of blood T cell repertoires in COVID-19. The wider study: There were acute and convalescent COVID-19 samples, and they came from the United States, Italy and Spain. Sample material is recorded as cDNA or gDNA derived from T cells, B-cell-depleted T cells, or PBMCs.

Under the authors' procedure: From reference gene primer amplification, estimates of nucleated cell counts were derived. The table came from immunoSEQ multiplex PCR; TCRdb's copy has only in-frame clones and leaves some out. The V and J calls and clone size are taken from that table; D and trimming were inferred from the DNA. The table has about 220,000 clones, 82% seen once. Sequenced input: peripheral blood. The chain links TRBV3-1 (or the pseudogene TRBV3-2) to TRBJ1-5; the D is unclear. This receptor was taken from a woman older than 75 with acute or convalescent COVID-19. CDR3 DNA sequence: TGTGCCAGCAGCCTAGGAAGCGCCCAGCCCCAGCATTTT. Protein product: CASSLGSAQPQHF.